These 13 T cell receptor beta chains share one sample of origin, sequenced in a study of blood T cell repertoires in COVID-19. The table came from immunoSEQ multiplex PCR; TCRdb's copy has only in-frame clones and leaves some out. The top ten clones hold roughly 3.5% of a sample with approximately 200,000 clones, around 85% of them seen once. Input material: peripheral blood. The receptors were sampled from a man aged 55-75 years with acute or convalescent COVID-19.

The chain carries TRBV9 and TRBJ2-7; TRBD2 aligns across 11 bases. The CDR3 is 15 amino acids. V was pared by 3 bases and J by 2 bases, with 4 bases of the junction left unmatched. Per the germline V gene, CDR1 is SGDLS and CDR2 is YYNGEE. The CDR3 loop reads CASSATSGGPYEQYF. The CDR3 DNA reads as TGTGCCAGCAGCGCTACTAGCGGGGGCCCCTACGAGCAGTACTTC.

This clone has just a few counts. The rearrangement uses TRBV6-1 and TRBJ1-1; D not resolved. The V gene lost 3 bases and the J gene lost 1 base, with 9 bases spanning the gap. The CDR3 has 14 amino acids. Germline V gene sequence: CDR1 MNHNS, CDR2 SASEGT. For the CDR3, the DNA is TGTGCCAGCAGTGACCCCTGGCAGAACACTGAAGCTTTCTTT. Translation gives CASSDPWQNTEAFF.

The chain joins TRBV28 to TRBJ1-1; no reliable D call. From germline, CDR1 is MDHEN and CDR2 SYDVKM. V was cut by 4 bases and J by 1 base, with 4 bases left in between. The CDR3 runs to 12 residues. The chain's CDR3 is CASSSKNTEAFF. The CDR3 nucleotides read TGTGCCAGCAGTTCAAAGAACACTGAAGCTTTCTTT.

The genes are TRBV28 and TRBJ2-1, with 7 bases aligning to TRBD2. This CDR3 has 13 amino acids. Germline CDR1 reads MDHEN; CDR2 reads SYDVKM. V was pared by 5 bases and J by 9 bases, with 7 bases of the junction left unmatched. In nucleotides, the CDR3 is TGTGCCAGCAGTCCCTCGGGCGGGAGTGAGCAGTTCTTC. Translated, it gives CASSPSGGSEQFF.

The rearrangement uses TRBV24-1 and TRBJ1-2; no clear D. CDR3 length equals 12 residues. Germline-derived CDR1 and CDR2 are KGHDR and SFDVKD. The germline V and J ends were trimmed by 0 bases and 7 bases, with 5 bases remaining between them. The CDR3, as DNA: TGTGCCACCAGTGATTTGAGGAGTGGCTACACCTTC. It specifies CATSDLRSGYTF.

The chain has TRBV3-1 (or the pseudogene TRBV3-2) and TRBJ2-2; TRBD2 agrees at 10 bases. CDR1 LGHDT and CDR2 YNNKEL come from the germline V gene (reference sequence). There are 20 residues in the CDR3. Trimming cost V 1 base and J 3 bases; bases outside gene matches: 14. The DNA for the CDR3 is TGTGCCAGCAGCCAAGGGTCAGCTAGCGGGAGTAGGTGGGACACCGGGGAGCTGTTTTTT. Encoded protein: CASSQGSASGSRWDTGELFF.

The V gene is TRBV11-1, the J gene TRBJ2-7, with 7 bases identical to TRBD2. Germline V gives CDR1 SGHAT, CDR2 FQDESV (reference sequence). The J segment lost 3 bases and the V segment lost 3 bases, leaving 11 bases of the junction unmatched. This CDR3 is 16 amino acids long. CDR3 region: CASSLGNSGLVYEQYF. CDR3 sequence (DNA): TGTGCCAGCAGCTTGGGGAATAGCGGGTTGGTCTACGAGCAGTACTTC. The variable domain in full, with the rest retrieved from reference TRBV11-1 and TRBJ2-7, is EAEVAQSPRYKITEKSQAVAFWCDPISGHATLYWYRQILGQGPELLVQFQDESVVDDSQLPKDRFSAERLKGVDSTLKIQPAELGDSAMYLCASSLGNSGLVYEQYFGPGTRLTVT.

The rearrangement uses TRBV7-2 and TRBJ1-2, with 10 bases lining up with TRBD1. Germline V gives CDR1 SGHTA, CDR2 FQGNSA. V was clipped by 4 bases and J by 8 bases; unmatched bases: 10. The CDR3 sequence is 15 residues long. The CDR3: CASSSQGDRGGGYTF. CDR3 sequence (DNA): TGTGCCAGCAGCTCGCAAGGGGACAGGGGTGGAGGCTACACCTTC.

The chain has TRBV4-1 and TRBJ2-3; 16 bases are shared with TRBD2. Per the germline V gene, CDR1 is MGHRA and CDR2 is YSYEKL. V dropped 3 bases and J dropped 0; count of bases not matched to a gene: 0. CDR3 length equals 17 residues. CDR3 sequence (DNA): TGCGCCAGCAGCCAGGGACTAGCGGGGGGGAGCACAGATACGCAGTATTTT. Translation: CASSQGLAGGSTDTQYF.

This clone appeared a single time. V gene TRBV5-1 combines with J gene TRBJ2-7; 13 nucleotides match TRBD2. With 4 bases clipped from V and 1 base from J, the junction kept 11 bases outside the gene matches. Germline V gene lookup returns CDR1 SGHRS and CDR2 YFSETQ. This CDR3 has 18 amino acids. The CDR3: CASSPGTSGTRLSYEQYF. DNA for the CDR3: TGCGCCAGCAGCCCGGGGACTAGCGGGACCCGATTATCCTACGAGCAGTACTTC.

In this sample, this clone turned up once. J is TRBJ2-7 and V is TRBV28, with a weak D call TRBD1 (6 bases). From germline, CDR1 is MDHEN and CDR2 SYDVKM. The germline V and J ends were trimmed by 8 bases and 7 bases, with 9 bases remaining between them. This CDR3 spans 10 amino acids. The CDR3 DNA is TGTGCCAGCTTCCAGGGGGAGCAGTACTTC. The encoded protein is CASFQGEQYF.

J is TRBJ2-7 and V is TRBV9, with 10 bases lining up with TRBD1. Unmatched junction bases numbered 4, after V lost 2 bases and J lost 2 bases. The CDR3 contains 15 residues. Germline-derived CDR1 and CDR2 are SGDLS and YYNGEE. The CDR3 DNA is TGTGCCAGCAGCGTGGGGACAGGGGTCGCCTACGAGCAGTACTTC. Protein sequence: CASSVGTGVAYEQYF.

The chain is built from TRBV6-6 and TRBJ2-2; D perhaps matches TRBD1 (6 bases). Per the germline V gene, CDR1 is MNHNY and CDR2 is SVGAGI (reference sequence). This CDR3 comprises 15 residues. The V end lost 0 bases, the J end lost 1 base, and 6 bases lay between the germline ends. The CDR3: CASSYSGGNTGELFF. CDR3 coding DNA: TGTGCCAGCAGTTACTCAGGGGGGAACACCGGGGAGCTGTTTTTT.